The TCR beta chain described here comes from a study of blood T cell repertoires in COVID-19. Across the study: Acute and convalescent COVID-19 samples came from the United States, Italy and Spain. T cells, B-cell-depleted T cells, or PBMCs supplied cDNA or gDNA.

As handled by the study authors: How many nucleated cells were present was estimated from reference gene primer amplification. Only in-frame clones appear in the TCRdb table, and some are missing; sequencing was by immunoSEQ multiplex PCR. V and J calls and clone size are given by that table; D and trimming were obtained from the DNA. The sample includes around 300,000 clones, nearly 90% of them seen just once. Germline V lookup: CDR1 SNHLY, CDR2 FYNNEI. This CDR3 is built from 17 residues. V was pared by 6 bases and J by 0 bases, with 7 bases of the junction left unmatched. Grouping used clinical history reported by participants in a survey and questionnaire.

V and J are TRBV2 and TRBJ2-7; 14 bases are a match to TRBD2. The material sequenced was PBMCs or T cells enriched from blood (not recorded which). The sequence was collected from a woman younger than 35 with acute COVID-19. The CDR3 region has the DNA TGTGCCAGCAGCTGGACTAGCGGGAGGCCGACCTCCTACGAGCAGTACTTC. It yields the protein CASSWTSGRPTSYEQYF.